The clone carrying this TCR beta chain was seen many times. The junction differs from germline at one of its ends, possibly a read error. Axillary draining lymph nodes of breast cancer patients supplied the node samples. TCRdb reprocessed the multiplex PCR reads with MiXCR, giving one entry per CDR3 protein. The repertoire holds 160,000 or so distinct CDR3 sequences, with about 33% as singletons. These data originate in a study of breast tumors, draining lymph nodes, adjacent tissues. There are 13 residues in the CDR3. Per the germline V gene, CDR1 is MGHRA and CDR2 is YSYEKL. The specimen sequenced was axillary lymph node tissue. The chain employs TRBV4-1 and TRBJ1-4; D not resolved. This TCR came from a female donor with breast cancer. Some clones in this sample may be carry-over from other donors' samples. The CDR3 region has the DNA TGCGTCAGCAGCCAATTAGGAGAGCTAAAACTGTTTTTT. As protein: CVSSQLGELKLFF.